Sequencing of this T cell receptor (beta chain) was carried out in a study of response to subunit inactivated influenza vaccine (dated by TCRdb to the late 2010s). General notes on the study: Deep quantitative profiling of the T cell receptor repertoire was used in the study to follow responses to a trivalent subunit inactivated influenza vaccine.

About this clonotype: Its antigen is not yet known. No much larger clone exists at a distance of one base, and base qualities are not known.

What the study reported, not specific to this receptor: The authors proposed that each seasonal influenza vaccination may bring in only a limited number of new T cells.

Receptors were amplified or captured by RT-PCR. The sequencer was an Illumina HiSeq 2500. TCRdb's own reprocessing of the public reads used fastp at Q25 and MiXCR and kept productive beta chains. Merged by CDR3 protein, the rows form single entries marked with the most common genes and DNA. This sample lists a few hundred thousand distinct CDR3 sequences; around 10% were detected once. The ten biggest clones cover 11% of the sample. Sequences LGHNA (CDR1) and YNFKEQ (CDR2) are obtained from the germline V gene. From cysteine to phenylalanine, the CDR3 is 15 amino acids long. The only DNA kept is the CDR3, 45 bases in frame from the first base. The junction shows trimming of 4 bases on V and 5 bases on J, and the gene matches do not reach 5 bases of it. These same records also appear under a second study, on T cells expressing NK-cell markers. The second study's paper adds: TCR beta cDNA libraries were made by 5'RACE template switching that added a universal primer site and unique molecular identifiers. Under ten donors provided sorted CD3+CD56+NKG2C+, CD3+CD56+NKG2C- and CD3+CD56-NKG2C+ T-cell subsets, whose TCR beta-chain repertoires were profiled. Seven of the eight sequenced donors were HCMV-seropositive and one was HCMV-seronegative. In several experiments an anti-gammadeltaTCR antibody was added to restrict sorting to alphabetaTCR-expressing T cells. In more than 5 donors, the dominant CD3+CD56+NKG2C+ clonotypes were found to rank among the top 10 CD8+ clonotypes and to make up roughly 1.0-8% of CD8+ T cells. Those dominant clonotypes were again the most abundant among CD3+CD56-NKG2C+ cells in a handful of donors, at 28.3-60.1%. It remained unclear whether the expanded NKG2C-expressing T cell clones were specific for HCMV antigens. The study sequenced eight donors, all healthy volunteers chosen at random: three men and five women. HCMV-specific IgG was detected in serum with a commercial ELISA kit to determine HCMV serostatus. Peripheral blood mononuclear cells were isolated from blood by Ficoll density gradient centrifugation. For several donors, bulk peripheral blood T-cell repertoires were additionally sequenced from unsorted PBMC. cDNA synthesis was primed from the TCR beta constant segment, followed by two successive PCR amplification steps. Sequencing of the libraries produced 2 x 150 bp reads on Illumina HiSeq 2000/2500, MiSeq or NextSeq. MIGEC handled demultiplexing of the reads and grouping by UMI, while MiTCR was used to assemble and quantify clonotypes. To remove erroneous sequences, TCR cDNA sequences were retained only when supported by two or more reads. The tcR package was used for downstream repertoire analysis, and clonotypes were matched across fractions by CDR3 nucleotide sequence plus V segment. VDJmatch was used to annotate antigen specificity against VDJdb, with one amino acid substitution allowed in CDR3.

The rearranged chain carries TRBV4-2 and TRBJ2-1, with 10 bases aligning to TRBD2. The sequencing used PBMCs from blood, collected on the day of vaccination. The TCR comes from a man aged 45-65 years who received an inactivated influenza vaccine. Donor details come from another sample of the same person, matched by shared clones. CDR3 protein: CASSLLAGVDNEQFF. The nucleotide sequence reads as follows: TGTGCCAGCAGCCTCCTAGCGGGAGTTGACAATGAGCAGTTCTTC.